These 21 T cell receptor beta chains share one sample of origin, sequenced in a study of cytomegalovirus exposure and HLA in healthy donors. The PCR made use of 60 Vbeta and 13 Jbeta primers. Sequenced by immunoSEQ multiplex PCR; TCRdb stores in-frame clones only, minus some. This sample carries about 77,000 clones, with roughly 13% going to the ten biggest clones. Material for sequencing was PBMCs. The receptors were sampled from a man between 45 and 60 years old in good health and CMV-seropositive.

The J gene is TRBJ2-7, the V gene TRBV19, with 8 bases aligning to TRBD2. This CDR3 is 13 amino acids long. With 3 bases clipped from V and 6 bases from J, the junction kept 4 bases outside the gene matches. Germline V gene lookup returns CDR1 LNHDA and CDR2 SQIVND (reference sequence). Here the CDR3 reads CASSISGGSEQYV. The DNA of the CDR3 is TGTGCCAGTAGTATTTCGGGGGGGAGCGAGCAGTACGTC.

The chain recombines TRBV5-5 with TRBJ2-7, with TRBD2 identical over 9 bases. The CDR3 sequence is 15 residues long. J lost 7 bases, V lost 5 bases, and 13 bases had no gene match. Germline-derived CDR1 and CDR2 are SGHKS and YYEKEE (reference sequence). The CDR3 is CASRILAGGIGEQYV. The CDR3 DNA is TGTGCCAGCAGAATCTTGGCGGGGGGGATAGGGGAGCAGTACGTC.

The chain is built from TRBV7-2 and TRBJ1-5; the D is unclear. Per the germline V gene, CDR1 is SGHTA and CDR2 is FQGNSA. The CDR3 has 12 amino acids. V was shortened by 5 bases and J by 4 bases, with 6 bases between the two germline ends. CDR3 residues: CASSRLNQPQHF. CDR3 bases: TGTGCCAGCAGCCGTTTGAATCAGCCCCAGCATTTT.

The rearrangement links TRBV6-5 to TRBJ2-7; D gene unclear. Germline CDR1 is MNHEY and CDR2 is SVGAGI. The CDR3 has 14 amino acids. V was shortened by 2 bases and J by 2 bases, with 10 bases between the two germline ends. The CDR3 nucleotides are TGTGCCAGCAGTTACGCCCCGAGCGCCTACGAGCAGTACTTC. Translating gives CASSYAPSAYEQYF.

The rearrangement uses TRBV9 and TRBJ2-5, with D perhaps matching TRBD2 (5 bases). Trimming stripped 0 bases from V and 7 bases from J, with 13 bases between. The CDR3 has 14 amino acids. CDR1 and CDR2 from the germline V gene are SGDLS and YYNGEE. CDR3 bases: TGTGCCAGCAGCGTAGGGACGGGGTTCGGGACCCAGTACTTC. Translation gives CASSVGTGFGTQYF.

The chain carries TRBV14 and TRBJ2-6; D gene unclear. Per the germline V gene, CDR1 is SGHDN and CDR2 is FVKESK. The V end was cut by 2 bases, the J end by 3 bases, with 5 bases between. This CDR3 contains 14 residues. The CDR3 nucleotides are TGTGCCAGCAGCCAATCGGGTGGGGCCAACGTCCTGACTTTC. Residues: CASSQSGGANVLTF.

This chain joins TRBV19 and TRBJ1-5, with 10 bases fitting TRBD1. CDR3 length: 16 amino acids. The V gene's germline CDR1 is LNHDA and CDR2 SQIVND (reference sequence). The V and J ends lost 4 bases and 4 bases, in that order; junction bases with no gene match: 7. The CDR3 coding sequence is TGTGCCAGTAGTAGGTGGGACAGGGGTGGAAATCAGCCCCAGCATTTT. It encodes CASSRWDRGGNQPQHF.

Comments on this clone: This sample includes further DNA sequences coding for the same CDR3. V and J are TRBV4-1 and TRBJ1-2; 9 bases line up with TRBD1. The CDR3 totals 19 residues. With V trimmed by 0 bases and J by 3 bases, 14 bases remained unmatched. In germline, CDR1 is MGHRA, CDR2 YSYEKL. For the CDR3, the DNA is TGCGCCAGCAGCCAAGAACAATACAGGGGGCGCAGGGGGGACTATGGCTACACCTTC. Its translation: CASSQEQYRGRRGDYGYTF.

The V call is TRBV6-6, the J call TRBJ2-7; 7 nucleotides line up with TRBD2. This CDR3 spans 14 amino acids. CDR1 MNHNY and CDR2 SVGAGI come from the germline V gene (reference sequence). Unmatched junction bases numbered 0, after V lost 0 bases and J lost 1 base. The CDR3 DNA reads as TGTGCCAGCAGTTACTCAGCGGGGTCCTACGAGCAGTACTTC. Its translation: CASSYSAGSYEQYF.

The chain joins TRBV6-6 to TRBJ2-1, with TRBD1 identical over 8 bases. CDR3 length: 15 amino acids. With V trimmed by 9 bases and J by 2 bases, 9 bases remained unmatched. Germline V gene data show CDR1 as MNHNY and CDR2 as SVGAGI (reference sequence). This chain's CDR3 is CASSRRQGPYNEQFF. The CDR3 nucleotides are TGTGCCAGTTCCCGGCGACAGGGGCCCTACAATGAGCAGTTCTTC.

The chain couples TRBV28 to TRBJ1-1; D perhaps matches TRBD1 (5 bases). CDR3 length: 16 residues. Germline values: CDR1 MDHEN, CDR2 SYDVKM. V lost 6 bases to trimming and J lost 2 bases, with 19 bases between them. CDR3 nucleotides: TGTGCCAGCAGCCGGGGGGGAGCTTACTCTAACACTGAAGCTTTCTTT. Encoded protein: CASSRGGAYSNTEAFF.

This chain uses TRBV6-5 with TRBJ2-1, with D unresolved. Per the germline V gene, CDR1 is MNHEY and CDR2 is SVGAGI. V lost 5 bases and J lost 4, with 12 bases in between. The CDR3 runs 14 residues. The CDR3 DNA sequence: TGTGCCAGCAGTCGCCAGGTTTTTTACAATGAGCAGTTCTTC. Protein product: CASSRQVFYNEQFF.

This chain links TRBV25-1 with TRBJ1-2; TRBD1 aligns across 8 bases. Trimming at V came to 0 bases and at J to 6 bases, leaving 3 bases not matched to a gene. CDR3 length equals 14 residues. In germline, CDR1 is MGHDK, CDR2 SYGVNS. Here the CDR3 reads CASSEYGGQDGYTF. The CDR3 DNA reads as TGTGCCAGCAGTGAATATGGGGGACAGGATGGCTACACCTTC.

V is TRBV7-2 and J is TRBJ2-2; the match to TRBD2 covers 10 bases. Germline V gene lookup returns CDR1 SGHTA and CDR2 FQGNSA. V shed 3 bases, J shed 3 bases, and the junction held 4 bases outside the gene matches. The CDR3 totals 16 residues. DNA for the CDR3: TGTGCCAGCAGCTTCCAGCGGGGGGGGTACACCGGGGAGCTGTTTTTT. It encodes CASSFQRGGYTGELFF.

The chain employs TRBV5-1 and TRBJ1-1; a weak D match, TRBD1 (6 bases). This CDR3 is 15 amino acids long. The germline CDR1 and CDR2 sequences are SGHRS and YFSETQ. V was trimmed by 4 bases and J by 1 base, leaving 14 bases between them. CDR3 coding DNA: TGCGCCAGCAGCCCCACCTCGACAGGGAACACTGAAGCTTTCTTT. It codes for CASSPTSTGNTEAFF.

The CDR3 region has the DNA TGCGCCAGCCGCCGGGACAGAGCCTCCACAGATACGCAGTATTTT. Translated: CASRRDRASTDTQYF. The chain uses TRBV5-1 and TRBJ2-3; 7 bases match TRBD1. The CDR3 is 15 residues long. Germline V CDR1 and CDR2: SGHRS, YFSETQ. V lost 7 bases to trimming and J lost 2 bases; unmatched junction nucleotides: 10.

The chain recombines TRBV30 with TRBJ1-6; TRBD1 is a possible D gene (5 bases). CDR3 length: 16 amino acids. From germline, CDR1 is GTSNPN and CDR2 SVGIG (reference sequence). The V end lost 1 base, the J end lost 3 bases, and 13 bases lay between the germline ends. The CDR3 loop reads CAWSAGGRVYNSPLHF. The CDR3 DNA follows: TGTGCCTGGAGTGCCGGGGGAAGGGTCTATAATTCACCCCTCCACTTT.

J is TRBJ1-1 and V is TRBV27, with no clear D. Trimming left V 5 bases short and J 6 bases short, with 16 bases between. The V gene's germline CDR1 is MNHEY and CDR2 SMNVEV (reference sequence). The CDR3 is 14 amino acids. The CDR3 coding sequence is TGTGCCAGCAGTAGTCCGGGTTCCAGCGCTGAAGCTTTCTTT. It specifies CASSSPGSSAEAFF.

The chain joins TRBV25-1 to TRBJ2-6; TRBD2 might be the D (5 bases). This CDR3 is 15 amino acids long. The V end lost 6 bases, the J end lost 0 bases, and 9 bases lay between the germline ends. Germline-derived CDR1 and CDR2 are MGHDK and SYGVNS. DNA for the CDR3: TGTGCCAGCAGCATCGGACTCTCTGGGGCCAACGTCCTGACTTTC. It codes for CASSIGLSGANVLTF.

This chain links TRBV6-4 with TRBJ2-3; 10 positions agree with TRBD2. The junction had 2 bases not matched to a gene; V was cut back by 9 bases and J by 2 bases. Germline assignment: CDR1 MRHNA and CDR2 SNTAGT. This CDR3 has 13 amino acids. The CDR3 region has the DNA TGTGCCAGTACTAGCGGGGACACAGATACGCAGTATTTT. Translation: CASTSGDTDTQYF.

The V and J genes are TRBV19 and TRBJ1-2, with D perhaps TRBD1 (5 bases). V gave up 8 bases and J gave up 8 bases, with 24 bases separating them. CDR3 length: 15 residues. Germline loops: CDR1 LNHDA, CDR2 SQIVND (reference sequence). This chain's CDR3 is CASSGGETFGFGYTF. CDR3 nucleotide sequence: TGTGCCAGTTCTGGGGGGGAGACGTTCGGCTTCGGCTACACCTTC.